This paragraph reports one T cell receptor (beta chain). The sample is drawn from a study of shared clonotypes between healthy human individuals. The naive CD8 population came from CD45RO-negative cells selected for CCR7, without terminally differentiated effector memory CD45RA+ cells. Assay: immunoSEQ multiplex PCR; the TCRdb copy retains only in-frame clones and omits some. The sample shows approximately 2,000,000 clones, approximately 92% of them seen only once. The CDR3 extends over 13 amino acids. Per germline, CDR1 LNHDA and CDR2 SQIVND (reference sequence). V shed 7 bases and J shed 6 bases, with 14 bases lying between them.

The receptor was isolated from a man between 18 and 35 years old in good health. Some clones in this sample may be carry-over from other donors' samples. The chain carries TRBV19 and TRBJ2-3, with a possible D match to TRBD1 (5 bases). The sequenced material came from naive CD8+ T cells from PBMCs. Here the CDR3 reads CASMGQGMDTQYF. CDR3 in DNA: TGTGCCAGTATGGGCCAGGGAATGGATACGCAGTATTTT. The full variable domain, in which reference TRBV19 and TRBJ2-3 provide the parts outside the CDR3, is DGGITQSPKYLFRKEGQNVTLSCEQNLNHDAMYWYRQDPGQGLRLIYYSQIVNDFQKGDIAEGYSVSREKKESFPLTVTSAQKNPTAFYLCASMGQGMDTQYFGPGTRLTVL.